The next 32 T cell receptor beta chains were all read from a single sample in a study of shared clonotypes between healthy human individuals. The table came from immunoSEQ multiplex PCR; TCRdb's copy has only in-frame clones and leaves some out. Of approximately 2.4 million clones in the sample, approximately 95% were seen once. Sequenced sample: naive CD4+ T cells sorted from blood. Specified subset: CD45RA+ positively selected. Source of these receptors: a man younger than 30 in good health.

The chain links TRBV15 to TRBJ1-5; TRBD1 is a possible D gene (5 bases). V lost 4 bases and J lost 0, with 16 bases in between. This CDR3 region has 17 residues. Germline V gene lookup returns CDR1 LNHNV and CDR2 YYDKDF (reference sequence). The CDR3 sequence: CATSMGSGAFSNQPQHF. CDR3 DNA: TGTGCCACCAGCATGGGATCCGGGGCATTTAGCAATCAGCCCCAGCATTTT.

V gene TRBV18 combines with J gene TRBJ1-1; D gene uncertain. The CDR3 runs 15 residues. The V and J ends lost 3 bases and 3 bases respectively, with 14 bases between them. The V gene's germline CDR1 is KGHSH and CDR2 LQKENI. The CDR3 bases are TGTGCCAGCTCACCGCAGGTAACGGGGTACACTGAAGCTTTCTTT. It specifies CASSPQVTGYTEAFF.

The gene calls are TRBV27 and TRBJ1-3, with 7 bases identical to TRBD1. The CDR3 has 15 residues. Trimming at V came to 6 bases and at J to 4 bases, leaving 9 bases not matched to a gene. The germline V gene encodes CDR1 MNHEY and CDR2 SMNVEV (reference sequence). CDR3 protein: CASRPTGVGGNTIYF. The DNA of the CDR3 is TGTGCCAGCAGGCCCACAGGGGTTGGCGGAAACACCATATATTTT.

The rearrangement joins TRBV7-2 to TRBJ2-1; 10 bases agree with TRBD2. Germline V gives CDR1 SGHTA, CDR2 FQGNSA. There are 15 residues in the CDR3. After removal of 5 bases from V and 10 bases from J, the junction contained 11 bases not matched to a gene. CDR3 in amino acids: CASSVQAGGSIEQFF. The CDR3 DNA is TGTGCCAGCAGCGTGCAAGCGGGGGGGTCGATAGAGCAGTTCTTC.

The chain joins TRBV7-9 to TRBJ2-5; 11 bases align to TRBD2. Germline CDR1 is SEHNR and CDR2 is FQNEAQ (reference sequence). Trimming cost V 5 bases and J 3 bases; bases outside gene matches: 11. CDR3 length: 17 residues. The CDR3 coding sequence is TGTGCCAGCAGCCCGTCCGGTACTAGCGGGAGAAAAGAGACCCAGTACTTC. It is translated as CASSPSGTSGRKETQYF.

This chain uses TRBV5-1 with TRBJ1-1, with D tentatively TRBD1 (5 bases). The CDR3 has 14 amino acids. V was clipped by 4 bases and J by 1 base, with 11 bases between them. CDR1 SGHRS and CDR2 YFSETQ come from the germline V gene. The CDR3 region is CASSTGGGNTEAFF. CDR3 DNA sequence: TGCGCCAGCAGCACCGGCGGGGGGAACACTGAAGCTTTCTTT.

This clone was counted once. The identical CDR3 is also encoded by other nucleotide sequences in the sample. The rearrangement uses TRBV18 and TRBJ2-7; a possible D gene is TRBD1 (6 bases). The CDR3 is made up of 14 amino acids. The germline V gene encodes CDR1 KGHSH and CDR2 LQKENI. The V gene lost 0 bases and the J gene lost 4 bases, with 10 bases spanning the gap. The CDR3 sequence is CASSPPSGAYEQYF. The CDR3 coding sequence is TGTGCCAGCTCACCACCGTCAGGGGCGTACGAGCAGTACTTC.

This chain uses TRBV13 with TRBJ2-7; TRBD1 agrees at 9 bases. This CDR3 comprises 17 residues. Germline CDR1 and CDR2: PRHDT and FYEKMQ (reference sequence). The junction had 13 bases not matched to a gene; V was cut back by 4 bases and J by 3 bases. CDR3 DNA: TGTGCCAGCAGCTGGGCCCCCGGGACAGGGAGCGTCTACGAGCAGTACTTC. This translates into CASSWAPGTGSVYEQYF.

The chain links TRBV7-8 to TRBJ2-7; D may correspond to TRBD1 or TRBD2 (5 bases each). CDR1 is SGHVS, CDR2 FQNEAQ, per germline. The CDR3 has 15 amino acids. Trimming left V 1 base short and J 2 bases short, with 12 bases between. CDR3 sequence reads: CASSLEDRDAYEQYF. For the CDR3, the DNA is TGTGCCAGCAGCTTAGAGGACCGGGACGCCTACGAGCAGTACTTC.

This clone showed up just once. The rearrangement joins TRBV6-5 to TRBJ2-7; maybe TRBD2 (7 bases). The CDR3 is 14 amino acids. Germline CDR1 reads MNHEY; CDR2 reads SVGAGI. V was pared by 5 bases and J by 5 bases, with 16 bases between. CDR3 DNA sequence: TGTGCCAGCAGTACCCTGGGGGGGCTGAACGAGCAGTACTTC. Protein product: CASSTLGGLNEQYF.

V is TRBV5-1 and J is TRBJ2-3, with 13 bases matching TRBD2. The junction had 9 bases not matched to a gene; V was cut back by 4 bases and J by 4 bases. The CDR3 has 17 residues. Germline V CDR1 and CDR2: SGHRS, YFSETQ. As DNA, the CDR3 is TGCGCCAGCAGCCCCCGACTAGCGGGGGGATCACCAGATACGCAGTATTTT. It is translated as CASSPRLAGGSPDTQYF.

V is TRBV4-2 and J is TRBJ2-5; D might be TRBD1 (6 bases). CDR3 length: 14 amino acids. CDR1 and CDR2 from the germline V gene are LGHNA and YNFKEQ. Trimming took 0 bases from V and 4 from J, leaving 9 bases between them. CDR3 sequence (DNA): TGTGCCAGCAGCCAAGATCCAGGGGCAGAGACCCAGTACTTC. It specifies CASSQDPGAETQYF.

Here the CDR3 reads CASSLQGAYEAFF. The CDR3 nucleotides read TGTGCCAGCTCACTACAGGGAGCGTATGAAGCTTTCTTT. The V call is TRBV18, the J call TRBJ1-1; D may be TRBD1 (6 bases). The CDR3 runs to 13 residues. V was cut by 4 bases and J by 7 bases, with 13 bases left in between. The V gene's germline CDR1 is KGHSH and CDR2 LQKENI.

The V and J genes are TRBV5-6 and TRBJ2-7; D tentatively fits TRBD1 or TRBD2 (5 bases each). The CDR3 has 15 amino acids. The V end was cut by 1 base, the J end by 6 bases, with 17 bases between. Germline assignment: CDR1 SGHDT and CDR2 YYEEEE. CDR3 residues: CASSLYEGRVTEQYF. Written as DNA, the CDR3 is TGTGCCAGCAGCTTGTATGAGGGGCGCGTTACCGAGCAGTACTTC.

The V and J genes are TRBV27 and TRBJ2-6; D is unclear. With 7 bases removed from V and 0 bases from J, the gap between germline ends came to 4 bases. Germline CDR1 MNHEY, CDR2 SMNVEV (reference sequence). This CDR3 has 13 amino acids. Written as DNA, the CDR3 is TGTGCCAGCACCCCCTCTGGGGCCAACGTCCTGACTTTC. It yields the protein CASTPSGANVLTF.

The chain is built from TRBV10-3 and TRBJ2-3, with D perhaps given as TRBD1 or TRBD2 (5 bases each). The CDR3 has 16 amino acids. The V end was cut by 3 bases, the J end by 1 base, with 14 bases between. The germline CDR1 and CDR2 sequences are ENHRY and SYGVKD. In nucleotides, the CDR3 is TGTGCCATCAGTGACCTTAAGCTGGGGGGCACAGATACGCAGTATTTT. It is translated as CAISDLKLGGTDTQYF.

The chain couples TRBV6-1 to TRBJ2-3, with a weak D call TRBD2 (6 bases). V lost 8 bases and J lost 0, with 15 bases in between. CDR1 is MNHNS and CDR2 is SASEGT in the germline V gene. This CDR3 contains 15 residues. Here the CDR3 reads CASCRTMISTDTQYF. In DNA, the CDR3 is TGTGCCAGCTGCCGGACTATGATCAGCACAGATACGCAGTATTTT.

The chain links TRBV2 to TRBJ1-1; perhaps TRBD1 as D (5 bases). This CDR3 spans 15 amino acids. The ends were cut back, 7 bases at V and 0 bases at J, with 15 bases in the middle. The germline gives CDR1 SNHLY, CDR2 FYNNEI. The CDR3 bases are TGTGCCAGCAAAAAAAGGGGACCCCTGAACACTGAAGCTTTCTTT. Its protein product is CASKKRGPLNTEAFF.

V is TRBV13 and J is TRBJ2-7; tentative D call: TRBD2 (7 bases). Between the trimmed V and J ends, which lost 3 bases and 1 base, there was a span of 13 bases. The length of the CDR3 is 15 residues. From germline, CDR1 is PRHDT and CDR2 FYEKMQ (reference sequence). Written as DNA, the CDR3 is TGTGCCAGCAGCTTGGGAGGGGACATTTCCTACGAGCAGTACTTC. Translated: CASSLGGDISYEQYF.

The chain links TRBV5-4 to TRBJ1-2; 7 nucleotides line up with TRBD1. J was trimmed by 8 bases and V by 5 bases; bases with no gene match: 9. The germline V gene encodes CDR1 SGHNT and CDR2 YYREEE (reference sequence). The CDR3 extends over 13 amino acids. In nucleotides, the CDR3 is TGTGCCAGCAGTAGGCTAGACAGGGACGGCTACACCTTC. Translation: CASSRLDRDGYTF.

This rearrangement joins TRBV19 to TRBJ1-2; no clear D. Trimming stripped 3 bases from V and 0 bases from J, with 8 bases between. In germline, CDR1 is LNHDA, CDR2 SQIVND (reference sequence). The CDR3 consists of 14 residues. For the CDR3, the DNA is TGTGCCAGTAGTATGGGGAATACTAACTATGGCTACACCTTC. As protein: CASSMGNTNYGYTF.

About this clone itself: The junction departs from the called germline gene at one end, perhaps through a read error. This chain uses TRBV6-6 with TRBJ1-5; TRBD1 matches 9 bases. Germline V gene lookup returns CDR1 MNHNY and CDR2 SVGAGI (reference sequence). The CDR3 has 13 amino acids. The CDR3 DNA is TGTGCCAGCAGCCGCGGACAGGGGCAGCTCCAGCATTTT. Its translation: CASSRGQGQLQHF.

The genes are TRBV9 and TRBJ2-2, with TRBD2 matching over 7 bases. V trimming: 1 base; J trimming: 0 bases; junction bases outside the gene matches: 9. Germline lookup yields CDR1 SGDLS and CDR2 YYNGEE. The CDR3 has 18 amino acids. CDR3 in DNA: TGTGCCAGCAGCGTATCTAGCGGAGGGGTTTCGAACACCGGGGAGCTGTTTTTT. Its translation is CASSVSSGGVSNTGELFF.

The CDR3 region is CASSPLSETQYF. In nucleotides, the CDR3 is TGTGCCAGCTCACCGCTGAGTGAAACGCAGTATTTT. The rearrangement links TRBV18 to TRBJ2-3; D call uncertain. Germline V lookup: CDR1 KGHSH, CDR2 LQKENI. Trimming stripped 3 bases from V and 9 bases from J, with 10 bases between. The CDR3 is made up of 12 amino acids.

This chain links TRBV10-3 with TRBJ2-1; TRBD2 matches at 11 bases. The CDR3 length is 15 residues. CDR1 is ENHRY, CDR2 SYGVKD, per germline. The V and J ends lost 6 bases and 7 bases, in that order; junction bases with no gene match: 8. The CDR3 here is CAISLLAGADNEQFF. CDR3 in DNA: TGTGCCATCAGCCTACTAGCGGGAGCTGATAATGAGCAGTTCTTC.

The rearrangement joins TRBV9 to TRBJ2-5; possible D gene TRBD2, 5 bases. The CDR3 is 14 amino acids. V shed 0 bases and J shed 3 bases, with 9 bases lying between them. In germline, CDR1 is SGDLS, CDR2 YYNGEE. The DNA for the CDR3 is TGTGCCAGCAGCGTAGGGGCTAGCAAAGAGACCCAGTACTTC. The encoded protein is CASSVGASKETQYF. Variable domain in full (rest from reference TRBV9 and TRBJ2-5): DSGVTQTPKHLITATGQRVTLRCSPRSGDLSVYWYQQSLDQGLQFLIQYYNGEERAKGNILERFSAQQFPDLHSELNLSSLELGDSALYFCASSVGASKETQYFGPGTRLLVL.

The chain recombines TRBV7-2 with TRBJ1-6, with D tentatively TRBD1 (5 bases). This CDR3 is built from 15 residues. V shed 3 bases and J shed 4 bases, with 10 bases lying between them. Germline CDR1 reads SGHTA; CDR2 reads FQGNSA. The CDR3 DNA follows: TGTGCCAGCAGCTTTCAGGGTGTTTATAATTCACCCCTCCACTTT. This codes for CASSFQGVYNSPLHF.

In this sample, this clone turned up once. This chain links TRBV19 with TRBJ2-3; D is perhaps TRBD1 (6 bases). The CDR3 is made up of 16 amino acids. With 11 bases removed from V and 0 bases from J, the gap between germline ends came to 21 bases. The germline V gene encodes CDR1 LNHDA and CDR2 SQIVND (reference sequence). CDR3 protein: CASSLGWGRSTDTQYF. CDR3 DNA sequence: TGTGCCTCCAGCTTGGGGTGGGGGCGAAGCACAGATACGCAGTATTTT.

V is TRBV30 and J is TRBJ1-6, with 10 nucleotides matching TRBD1. V was clipped by 4 bases and J by 9 bases; unmatched bases: 12. CDR3 length equals 16 residues. Germline loops: CDR1 GTSNPN, CDR2 SVGIG (reference sequence). CDR3 DNA sequence: TGTGCCTGGACCGGGACAGGGGAAAGTCGGTCTTCACCCCTCCACTTT. This translates into CAWTGTGESRSSPLHF.

The V gene is TRBV4-1, the J gene TRBJ1-6, with D maybe TRBD1 (5 bases). V shed 8 bases and J shed 5 bases, with 10 bases lying between them. This CDR3 is 13 amino acids long. The V gene's germline CDR1 is MGHRA and CDR2 YSYEKL. The CDR3 bases are TGCGCCAGCGAGCGGGGGGATAATTCACCCCTCCACTTT. It encodes CASERGDNSPLHF.

This rearrangement joins TRBV6-5 to TRBJ1-1; possibly TRBD1 for D (5 bases). Per germline, CDR1 MNHEY and CDR2 SVGAGI. The CDR3 totals 13 residues. Between the trimmed V and J ends, which lost 2 bases and 8 bases, there was a span of 12 bases. CDR3 sequence: CASSYRGDSEAFF. The CDR3, as DNA: TGTGCCAGCAGTTACCGTGGGGACTCCGAAGCTTTCTTT.

A note on this clone: The same CDR3 can be traced to other DNA sequences in this sample. This chain's CDR3 is CASSLPGNQPQHF. For the CDR3, the DNA is TGTGCCAGCAGTTTGCCGGGCAATCAGCCCCAGCATTTT. This chain connects TRBV28 to TRBJ1-5, with D unclear. V lost 3 bases and J lost 2, with 5 bases in between. The CDR3 runs to 13 residues. Germline CDR1 and CDR2: MDHEN and SYDVKM.